These T cell receptor beta chains were read from a single sample in a study of control samples from healthy donors and cancer patients. Only in-frame clones appear in the TCRdb table, and some are missing; sequencing was by immunoSEQ multiplex PCR. The sample comprises 190,000 or so clones, over 80% of which are singletons, and roughly 1.6% rests with the top ten. The sequencing input was blood. These receptors originate from a man aged 18 to 35 in good health. CDR3s include the opening cysteine and the closing phenylalanine or tryptophan. A D gene is named only where the DNA matches it firmly. Some rows mark clone size as missing; the rest say once, few, many or name a class of expanded clone.

d_call j_call clone_size cdr3_length v_call cdr3_aa cdr3_nt
NA TRBJ1-6 few 12 TRBV12-3/TRBV12-4 CASSPSGAPLHF TGTGCCAGCAGCCCCTCCGGGGCACCCCTCCACTTT
NA TRBJ1-2 NA 15 TRBV3-1/TRBV3-2 CASSQGGQGSYGYTF TGTGCCAGCAGCCAAGGGGGCCAGGGTAGCTATGGCTACACCTTC
TRBD2 TRBJ2-3 NA 13 TRBV11-2 CASSGRLAGVQYF TGTGCCAGCAGCGGACGACTAGCGGGGGTACAGTATTTT
NA TRBJ1-2 NA 16 TRBV5-1 CASSPPLEGSAYGYTF TGCGCCAGCAGCCCGCCCCTGGAGGGATCGGCTTATGGCTACACCTTC
NA TRBJ2-2 NA 15 TRBV10-3 CAILMGTPRNGELFF TGTGCCATCCTTATGGGGACCCCAAGGAACGGGGAGCTGTTTTTT
NA TRBJ2-5 once 13 TRBV25-1 CASSDGGKETQYF TGTGCCAGCAGTGATGGAGGGAAAGAGACCCAGTACTTC
NA TRBJ2-1 NA 16 TRBV28 CASSQDILSSYNEQFF TGTGCCAGCAGTCAAGATATATTGAGCTCCTACAATGAGCAGTTCTTC
NA TRBJ2-7 NA 12 TRBV6-5 CASSYPPHEQYF TGTGCCAGCAGTTACCCCCCACACGAGCAGTACTTC
NA TRBJ2-3 NA 16 TRBV5-1 CASSLGKVGFTDTQYF TGCGCCAGCAGCTTGGGTAAGGTGGGGTTCACAGATACGCAGTATTTT
TRBD1 TRBJ1-5 NA 14 TRBV3-1/TRBV3-2 CASSQGQGGQPQHF TGTGCCAGCAGCCAGGGACAGGGGGGTCAGCCCCAGCATTTT
NA TRBJ1-2 NA 13 TRBV30 CAWTIDRNYGYTF TGTGCCTGGACCATAGACAGGAACTATGGCTACACCTTC
NA TRBJ2-7 NA 17 TRBV6-6 CASSQSTWGRALNEQYF TGTGCCAGCAGTCAATCTACCTGGGGCAGGGCATTAAACGAGCAGTACTTC
NA TRBJ1-4 NA 14 TRBV7-9 CASSLHGIGEKLFF TGTGCCAGCAGCTTGCATGGGATTGGTGAAAAACTGTTTTTT
NA TRBJ1-1 NA 15 TRBV5-5 CASSFHREGGTEAFF TGTGCCAGCAGCTTCCACAGGGAGGGAGGTACTGAAGCTTTCTTT
NA TRBJ1-5 NA 15 TRBV5-8 CASSLDTGIGQPQHF TGTGCCAGCAGCTTGGACACGGGAATCGGGCAGCCCCAGCATTTT
NA TRBJ1-5 few 18 TRBV4-1 CASSQPTNRDSSGQPQHF TGCGCCAGCAGCCAACCAACTAACCGGGATTCTTCGGGGCAGCCCCAGCATTTT
NA TRBJ1-1 NA 14 TRBV7-2 CASSLEGFATEAFF TGTGCCAGCAGCTTAGAAGGGTTTGCCACTGAAGCTTTCTTT
NA TRBJ1-6 NA 14 TRBV7-9 CASSITDINSPLHF TGTGCCAGCAGCATAACGGACATTAATTCACCCCTCCACTTT
NA TRBJ1-1 NA 14 TRBV4-1 CASSQRLWGTEAFF TGCGCCAGCAGCCAAAGGCTTTGGGGGACTGAAGCTTTCTTT
NA TRBJ1-1 once 16 TRBV3-1/TRBV3-2 CASSQDLVGLNTEAFF TGTGCCAGCAGCCAAGATCTTGTAGGGCTAAACACTGAAGCTTTCTTT
TRBD2 TRBJ2-1 NA 14 TRBV6-5 CASSQTSGGPQQFF TGTGCCAGCAGTCAGACTAGCGGGGGTCCTCAGCAGTTCTTC
NA TRBJ2-1 NA 12 TRBV12-3/TRBV12-4 CASVSSPNEQFF TGTGCCAGCGTTAGTTCCCCCAATGAGCAGTTCTTC
NA TRBJ2-1 NA 12 TRBV10-3 CAISDQGNEQFF TGTGCCATCAGTGACCAGGGGAATGAGCAGTTCTTC
TRBD2 TRBJ2-3 NA 16 TRBV9 CASSGPGLALPDTQYF TGTGCCAGCAGCGGACCGGGACTAGCCCTCCCAGATACGCAGTATTTT
NA TRBJ2-7 NA 15 TRBV7-8 CASSLEGGPSYEQYF TGTGCCAGCAGCTTAGAGGGGGGTCCCTCCTACGAGCAGTACTTC
TRBD2 TRBJ2-2 NA 15 TRBV4-2 CASSQPTSDGGELFF TGTGCCAGCAGCCAGCCTACTAGCGATGGCGGGGAGCTGTTTTTT
NA TRBJ2-2 NA 14 TRBV19 CASSIAGYNGELFF TGTGCCAGTAGTATTGCGGGATACAACGGGGAGCTGTTTTTT
TRBD1 TRBJ2-5 NA 15 TRBV19 CASSIGDSRRETQYF TGTGCCAGTAGTATAGGGGACAGTCGACGGGAGACCCAGTACTTC
TRBD2 TRBJ2-3 NA 16 TRBV2 CASSDRGGGFPDTQYF TGTGCCAGCAGTGATAGGGGCGGGGGGTTCCCAGATACGCAGTATTTT
TRBD1 TRBJ1-2 NA 15 TRBV28 CASRTRDRDSYGYTF TGTGCCAGCCGAACAAGGGACAGGGATAGCTATGGCTACACCTTC
TRBD2 TRBJ2-7 NA 16 TRBV6-5 CASSSPRTSGGYEQYF TGTGCCAGCAGTTCTCCCCGGACTAGCGGGGGCTACGAGCAGTACTTC
NA TRBJ1-5 few 15 TRBV2 CASRGQAKGNQPQHF TGTGCCAGCCGAGGCCAGGCGAAAGGCAATCAGCCCCAGCATTTT
NA TRBJ2-7 NA 12 TRBV19 CASRGLGYEQYF TGTGCCAGTAGGGGGCTCGGCTACGAGCAGTACTTC
NA TRBJ1-1 NA 14 TRBV18 CASSPPGGWTEAFF TGTGCCAGCTCACCACCGGGAGGGTGGACTGAAGCTTTCTTT
TRBD2 TRBJ2-3 NA 14 TRBV19 CASSTAGGHDTQYF TGTGCCAGTAGTACGGCGGGGGGGCATGATACGCAGTATTTT
TRBD1 TRBJ1-6 few 15 TRBV9 CASSVGQGENSPLHF TGTGCCAGCAGCGTAGGACAGGGTGAAAATTCACCCCTCCACTTT
TRBD1 TRBJ1-5 NA 14 TRBV28 CASSFPDRAQPQHF TGTGCCAGCAGTTTCCCCGACAGGGCTCAGCCCCAGCATTTT
NA TRBJ1-5 NA 12 TRBV28 CASSLRGQPQHF TGTGCCAGCAGTTTAAGGGGGCAGCCCCAGCATTTT
NA TRBJ1-5 NA 15 TRBV10-3 CAISNPDSYNQPQHF TGTGCCATCAGTAATCCTGACAGTTACAATCAGCCCCAGCATTTT
NA TRBJ2-3 NA 17 TRBV15 CATSRSLRTGDTDTQYF TGTGCCACCAGCAGATCGCTCCGGACCGGAGACACAGATACGCAGTATTTT
TRBD2 TRBJ2-5 NA 18 TRBV6-1 CASSERRGGAFLFETQYF TGTGCCAGCAGTGAACGGCGCGGGGGGGCCTTTCTGTTCGAGACCCAGTACTTC
NA TRBJ1-6 NA 16 TRBV30 CAWSDPRRVQGSPLHF TGTGCCTGGAGTGACCCCCGCAGGGTGCAAGGATCACCCCTCCACTTT
TRBD1 TRBJ1-2 NA 16 TRBV30 CAWTRDGGQSNYGYTF TGTGCCTGGACCCGAGACGGGGGACAGTCGAACTATGGCTACACCTTC
TRBD2 TRBJ2-1 NA 18 TRBV9 CASSALMTTSGGYNEQFF TGTGCCAGCAGCGCCCTCATGACGACTAGCGGGGGATACAATGAGCAGTTCTTC
TRBD1 TRBJ2-7 NA 16 TRBV5-1 CASSLGTGVSSYEQYF TGCGCCAGCAGCTTGGGGACAGGTGTCTCCTCCTACGAGCAGTACTTC
TRBD1 TRBJ1-5 NA 18 TRBV6-1 CASSVPGGAITSNQPQHF TGTGCCAGCAGTGTGCCAGGGGGCGCCATAACTAGCAATCAGCCCCAGCATTTT
TRBD2 TRBJ2-1 NA 15 TRBV5-4 CASSFDWTSGNEQFF TGTGCCAGCAGCTTCGATTGGACTAGTGGGAATGAGCAGTTCTTC
NA TRBJ1-1 NA 13 TRBV18 CASSPQGETEAFF TGTGCCAGCTCGCCACAGGGAGAGACTGAAGCTTTCTTT
TRBD1 TRBJ1-1 NA 15 TRBV18 CASSPSHPGGTEAFF TGTGCCAGCTCACCGTCGCATCCAGGGGGCACTGAAGCTTTCTTT
NA TRBJ2-7 NA 13 TRBV5-1 CASRQDRGYEQYF TGCGCCAGCAGGCAAGACAGAGGCTACGAGCAGTACTTC
NA TRBJ2-2 NA 13 TRBV14 CASSQERQGRLFF TGTGCCAGCAGCCAAGAACGGCAGGGGCGGCTGTTTTTT
TRBD1 TRBJ1-2 NA 12 TRBV6-5 CASRGTEYGYTF TGTGCCAGCAGGGGGACAGAGTATGGCTACACCTTC
NA TRBJ2-5 NA 14 TRBV3-1/TRBV3-2 CASSPAGTSETQYF TGTGCCAGCAGCCCAGCAGGGACATCGGAGACCCAGTACTTC
TRBD1 TRBJ2-1 NA 15 TRBV6-5 CASTPWTGGHDEQFF TGTGCCAGCACACCCTGGACAGGGGGCCACGATGAGCAGTTCTTC
NA TRBJ1-1 NA 14 TRBV28 CASSLGLGGSEAFF TGTGCCAGCAGTTTAGGATTGGGGGGGAGTGAAGCTTTCTTT